These T cell receptor beta chains were read from a single sample in a study of blood T cell repertoires in COVID-19. Measured with immunoSEQ multiplex PCR; TCRdb has only the in-frame clones, and not every one. The sample lists roughly 82,000 clones, roughly 91% occurring once. Sequences were obtained from peripheral blood. Receptor source: a woman aged 45-65 years in a cohort sampled during active COVID-19. Both conserved end residues are part of each CDR3. A D gene is named only where the DNA matches it firmly. Expanded clones are given a class, and other clones once, few, many or no size at all.

>TRBV11-3|TRBD1|NA|TRBJ2-6
TGTGCCAGCAGCCCAGGGGGTCTCTCTGGGGCCAACGTCCTGACTTTC
CASSPGGLSGANVLTF
>TRBV6-5|NA|NA|TRBJ2-1
TGTGCCAGCAGAATTAGGGGTCGTGAGTTCTTC
CASRIRGREFF
>TRBV28|NA|NA|TRBJ2-1
TGTGCCAGCACCACACAACAGAGCTCCTACAATGAGCAGTTCTTC
CASTTQQSSYNEQFF
>TRBV27|NA|NA|TRBJ2-3
TGTGCCAGCAGTTTATCCGTAGAGCGGGTGGCACAGTATTTT
CASSLSVERVAQYF
>TRBV6-5|NA|NA|TRBJ2-7
TGTGCTTCGGGGGAGGCATACTACGAGCAGTACTTC
CASGEAYYEQYF
>TRBV29-1|TRBD1|NA|TRBJ2-7
TGCAGCGTTGAAATAGACAGGGCCCCCTCCTACGAGCAGTACTTC
CSVEIDRAPSYEQYF
>TRBV7-8|TRBD2|NA|TRBJ2-2
TGTGCCAGCAGCTTAAGGAGGGAGGGGTCCGGGGAGCTGTTTTTT
CASSLRREGSGELFF
>TRBV15|TRBD1|NA|TRBJ1-4
TGTGCCACCAGCGGACGACAGGGGGCCGCAACTAATGAAAAACTGTTTTTT
CATSGRQGAATNEKLFF
>TRBV30|NA|NA|TRBJ2-7
TGTGCCTGGAGCCTCCCCGCGGGAACCTACGAGCAGTACTTC
CAWSLPAGTYEQYF
>TRBV6-5|TRBD1|NA|TRBJ2-7
TGTGCCAGCAGTATGGGACAGGGAACCTACGAGCAGTACTTC
CASSMGQGTYEQYF
>TRBV7-9|NA|NA|TRBJ1-2
TGTGCCAGCAGCTCCCTTACAGGGTCGGAGGAAGGCTACACCTTC
CASSSLTGSEEGYTF
>TRBV27|NA|NA|TRBJ2-5
TGTGCCAGCAGTTTTAAAGACGGGATGCAAGAGACCCAGTACTTC
CASSFKDGMQETQYF
>TRBV6-2/TRBV6-3|TRBD1|NA|TRBJ1-5
TGTGCCAGCAGTTACCGAACAGGGGTAGGTCAGCCCCAGCATTTT
CASSYRTGVGQPQHF
>TRBV19|NA|NA|TRBJ2-1
TGTGCCAGTAGTATAGCGGGAGATATGGTGGAGCAGTTCTTC
CASSIAGDMVEQFF
>TRBV3-1/TRBV3-2|TRBD2|NA|TRBJ2-4
TGTGCCAGCAGCCGCCTAGCGGGAGAGGGGGGTCAAGAAAACATTCAGTACTTC
CASSRLAGEGGQENIQYF
>TRBV5-1|TRBD2|NA|TRBJ2-5
TGCGCCAGCAGCTTGGCCGAGGCGGGAGGGCCAGAGACCCAGTACTTC
CASSLAEAGGPETQYF
>TRBV30|TRBD2|NA|TRBJ2-1
TGTGCCTGGACTAGCGGGAGGGCCGGTGAGCAGTTCTTC
CAWTSGRAGEQFF
>TRBV19|TRBD2|NA|TRBJ2-7
TGTGCCAGTAGTATCGCCTCTAGCGGGAGATCCCCAGACTCCTACGAGCAGTACTTC
CASSIASSGRSPDSYEQYF
>TRBV5-1|TRBD1|NA|TRBJ1-4
TGCGCCAGCAGCTCAGGGGGCGGTTGGACTAATGAAAAACTGTTTTTT
CASSSGGGWTNEKLFF
>TRBV27|TRBD1|NA|TRBJ2-5
TGTGCCAGCAGTGCGGGACAGGGGTACCAAGAGACCCAGTACTTC
CASSAGQGYQETQYF
>TRBV6-5|NA|NA|TRBJ1-5
TGTGCCAGCAGTTACTCGGCAGGGGCATATCCACAGCCCCAGCATTTT
CASSYSAGAYPQPQHF
>TRBV20-1|TRBD1|NA|TRBJ1-1
TGCAGTGCTAGTAGAGGGGGCCTGAACACTGAAGCTTTCTTT
CSASRGGLNTEAFF
>TRBV7-8|NA|NA|TRBJ1-4
TGTGCCAGCAGCTTACAGGAGGGGCCTCGGGGGGAAAAACTGTTTTTT
CASSLQEGPRGEKLFF
>TRBV25-1|TRBD1|NA|TRBJ2-5
TGTGCCAGCAGTGAGTCCGGGACAGGGGTCCTGTGGGGCGAGACCCAGTACTTC
CASSESGTGVLWGETQYF
>TRBV28|TRBD1|NA|TRBJ1-2
TGTGCCAGCAGTGGGACAGGGAACTATGGCTACACCTTC
CASSGTGNYGYTF
>TRBV29-1|TRBD1|NA|TRBJ1-2
TGCAGCGTTGGGGACAGGGGAGACTATGGCTACACCTTC
CSVGDRGDYGYTF
>TRBV11-3|TRBD2|NA|TRBJ2-1
TGTGCCAGCAGCTCGCTACGGGACTCCCCGGGGGGTGAGCAGTTCTTC
CASSSLRDSPGGEQFF
>TRBV7-9|TRBD2|once|TRBJ2-5
TGTGCCAGCAGCTTCGACGGACTAGCGGGGTCCCAAGAGACCCAGTACTTC
CASSFDGLAGSQETQYF
>TRBV7-8|NA|NA|TRBJ2-7
TGTGCCAGCAGCTTAGGGGGGGCGGTAGCGGGTTATGACGAGCAGTACTTC
CASSLGGAVAGYDEQYF
>TRBV4-1|NA|NA|TRBJ1-1
TGCGCCAGCAGCCAAGGAGTACAACAGGGCACGAACACTGAAGCTTTCTTT
CASSQGVQQGTNTEAFF
>TRBV4-1|TRBD1|NA|TRBJ2-7
TGCGCCAGCAGCCAAACCAGACAGGGGACTGTATCCTACGAGCAGTACTTC
CASSQTRQGTVSYEQYF
>TRBV11-2|NA|NA|TRBJ1-2
TGTGCCAGCAGCCCCAACAGGGACGGCTACACCTTC
CASSPNRDGYTF
>TRBV5-4|TRBD2|once|TRBJ2-5
TGTGCCAGCAGCTTGGCGGGAGGACCCGAGACCCAGTACTTC
CASSLAGGPETQYF
>TRBV18|TRBD2|NA|TRBJ2-1
TGTGCCAGCTCACTGGGACTAGCGGGAACCTACAATGAGCAGTTCTTC
CASSLGLAGTYNEQFF
>TRBV7-3|NA|NA|TRBJ2-3
TGTGCCAGCAGCTTAACGGGGGGGCCCTCCACAGATACGCAGTATTTT
CASSLTGGPSTDTQYF
>TRBV6-5|NA|NA|TRBJ1-2
TGTGCCAGCAGCCTGGACAGACTTGGAAGCTACACCTTC
CASSLDRLGSYTF
>TRBV28|TRBD1|NA|TRBJ1-2
TGTGCCAGCAGTTCTTATACCTCAGGGGGCTCGGGCTATGGCTACACCTTC
CASSSYTSGGSGYGYTF
>TRBV19|TRBD2|NA|TRBJ2-3
TGTGCCAGTAGTATAGGACTAGCGGGAGTGTATTTT
CASSIGLAGVYF
>TRBV6-6|NA|NA|TRBJ2-1
TGTGCCAGCAGTAGAGGTTACTCTGAGCAGTTCTTC
CASSRGYSEQFF
>TRBV28|NA|NA|TRBJ1-1
TGTGCCAGCAGCAAAGCACAGGGTTGGACTGAAGCTTTCTTT
CASSKAQGWTEAFF
>TRBV28|NA|NA|TRBJ1-2
TGTGCCAGCAGTCCAAACTCGGCGAGGGCTGGCTACACCTTC
CASSPNSARAGYTF
>TRBV28|NA|NA|TRBJ2-3
TGTGCCAGCAGCCTACAGGGACGATTTGGCGCTAGGTTAACAGATACGCAGTATTTT
CASSLQGRFGARLTDTQYF
>TRBV2|TRBD2|NA|TRBJ2-7
TGTGCCAGCAGTGGGGACGGGAGGGCCGCGTACGAGCAGTACTTC
CASSGDGRAAYEQYF
>TRBV7-6|TRBD2|NA|TRBJ2-7
TGTGCCAGCAGCCCCGACGGGACTAGAGGTTTACGGACCTACGAGCAGTACTTC
CASSPDGTRGLRTYEQYF
>TRBV5-1|NA|few|TRBJ2-7
TGCGCCAGCAAACGGGAGCGGGGGGACAGGGAGCAGTACTTC
CASKRERGDREQYF
>TRBV3-1/TRBV3-2|NA|NA|TRBJ1-2
TGTGCCAGCAGCCAGGGCCTTTATGGCTACACCTTC
CASSQGLYGYTF
>TRBV9|NA|NA|TRBJ1-5
TGTGCCAGCAGCCCCCGGGGTAGCAATCAGCCCCAGCATTTT
CASSPRGSNQPQHF
>TRBV10-3|TRBD2|NA|TRBJ2-2
TGTGCCATCAGGCTCTCCGGGACTAGCGTTATCGGGGAGCTGTTTTTT
CAIRLSGTSVIGELFF
>TRBV3-1/TRBV3-2|NA|NA|TRBJ2-7
TGTGCCAGCAGCCGAACTAATTTGGCGTGGGGCCCCTACGAGCAGTACTTC
CASSRTNLAWGPYEQYF
>TRBV11-3|TRBD1|NA|TRBJ2-1
TGTGCCAGCAGCCCCGGGACAGGGTCCAATGAGCAGTTCTTC
CASSPGTGSNEQFF